This T cell receptor beta chain was captured in a study of control samples from healthy donors and cancer patients. TCRdb's copy holds only in-frame clones and misses some; the assay was immunoSEQ multiplex PCR. In the table there are 150,000 or so clones, 90% to 95% of which are singletons. Looked up from germline, CDR1 is SGHAT and CDR2 is FQNNGV. V gave up 0 bases and J gave up 16 bases; unmatched junction bases: 8. The CDR3 covers 14 residues. The sequence derives from a man in his 60s with colorectal cancer. The V call is TRBV11-2, the J call TRBJ1-6; 8 bases align to TRBD1. Sequenced input: PBMCs. CDR3 amino acids: CASSLDLGTGLLHF. CDR3 nucleotide sequence: TGTGCCAGCAGCTTAGATCTCGGGACAGGTCTACTCCACTTT.